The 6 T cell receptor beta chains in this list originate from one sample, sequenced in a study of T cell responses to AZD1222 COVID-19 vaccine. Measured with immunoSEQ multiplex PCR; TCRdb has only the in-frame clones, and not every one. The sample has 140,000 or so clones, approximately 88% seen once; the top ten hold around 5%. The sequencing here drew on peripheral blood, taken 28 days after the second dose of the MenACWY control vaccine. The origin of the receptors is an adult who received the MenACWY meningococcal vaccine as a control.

For the CDR3, the DNA is TGTGCCATCAGTGAGCGGGCGGAACAAGAGACCCAGTACTTC. This gives the protein CAISERAEQETQYF. This chain joins TRBV10-3 and TRBJ2-5; D not resolved. The CDR3 consists of 14 residues. V was clipped by 2 bases and J by 2 bases, with 9 bases between them. Germline CDR1 ENHRY, CDR2 SYGVKD.

The CDR3 coding sequence is TGTGCCAGTAGTATCGATCGAAACACCGGGGAGCTGTTTTTT. Translated, it gives CASSIDRNTGELFF. J is TRBJ2-2 and V is TRBV19, with D unresolved. The CDR3 runs to 14 residues. In germline, CDR1 is LNHDA, CDR2 SQIVND (reference sequence). The V and J ends lost 3 bases and 2 bases respectively, with 7 bases between them.

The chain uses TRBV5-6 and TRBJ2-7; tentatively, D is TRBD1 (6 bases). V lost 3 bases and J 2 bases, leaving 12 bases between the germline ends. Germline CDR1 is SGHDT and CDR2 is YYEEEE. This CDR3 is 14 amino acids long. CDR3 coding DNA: TGTGCCAGCAGCTCACAGGGCAGAACCTACGAGCAGTACTTC. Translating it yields CASSSQGRTYEQYF.

The CDR3 nucleotides read TGTGCCAGCTCATCCGGGACAGGGGGCTACGAGCAGTACTTC. It encodes CASSSGTGGYEQYF. V gene TRBV18 combines with J gene TRBJ2-7, with TRBD1 matching over 11 bases. V dropped 5 bases and J dropped 3; count of bases not matched to a gene: 3. The CDR3 is 14 amino acids. Looked up from germline, CDR1 is KGHSH and CDR2 is LQKENI.

Here the CDR3 reads CASSLDGTYGYTF. DNA for the CDR3: TGTGCCAGCAGCTTAGATGGAACCTATGGCTACACCTTC. This chain connects TRBV11-3 to TRBJ1-2; D gene ambiguous. CDR1 and CDR2 from the germline V gene are SGHNT and YENEEA. V was trimmed by 0 bases and J by 4 bases, leaving 6 bases between them. CDR3 length: 13 residues.

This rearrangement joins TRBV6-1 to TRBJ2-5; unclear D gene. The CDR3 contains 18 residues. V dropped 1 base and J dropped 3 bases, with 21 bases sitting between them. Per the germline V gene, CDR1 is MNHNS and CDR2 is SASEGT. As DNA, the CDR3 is TGTGCCAGCAGTGAAGTCCCGAGCTACCTGCGGCCCAAAGAGACCCAGTACTTC. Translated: CASSEVPSYLRPKETQYF.